The present entry profiles one T cell receptor beta chain with its context. Mismatch repair deficiency was confirmed in all patients, by PCR or immunohistochemistry. Looked up from germline, CDR1 is MNHEY and CDR2 is SVGAGI. J lost 6 bases, V lost 0 bases, and 2 bases had no gene match. The CDR3 extends over 15 amino acids. Generated by immunoSEQ multiplex PCR, the TCRdb table keeps only in-frame clones and is missing some. This sample carries about 63,000 clones, roughly 88% of them seen once, and the ten largest clones take 11% to 15%. This sample stems from a study of PD-1 blockade in mismatch repair-deficient tumors. Looking at the study overall: Patients had approximately 11 mismatch repair-deficient cancer types, all previously treated and progressing.

This TCR came from an adult with mismatch repair-deficient cancer. The sequenced sample was peripheral blood, obtained 52 weeks after starting pembrolizumab. The chain is built from TRBV6-5 and TRBJ1-4; TRBD1 matches at 9 bases. The CDR3: CASSYSDRGDEKLFF. The CDR3 DNA follows: TGTGCCAGCAGTTACTCGGACAGGGGAGATGAAAAACTGTTTTTT.